The clone carrying this T cell receptor beta chain was counted ten times or more. The antigen remains undetermined. These data originate in a study of molecular identifiers for immune sequencing clone quantification. Trimming removed 8 bases at V and 5 bases at J, with 12 bases between. This CDR3 contains 12 residues. CD8+CD4-CCR7+CD45RA+ cells were sorted as naive CD8 T cells. Bulk libraries came from a prior protocol with listed TCR primers. From the PCR reads, TCRdb called clonotypes with MiXCR, one entry per CDR3 protein. Of fewer than 350,000 distinct CDR3 sequences listed, about 21% are singletons. Study-wide results and limits: Clones exceeding 20 RNA copies carried over 97% of effector molecules but under 1% of naive-cell molecules.

The TCR comes from a human donor in good health. Some libraries in this study had Jurkat cell RNA spiked in. The chain has TRBV12-3 or TRBV12-4 and TRBJ2-5; TRBD1 is a possible D gene (5 bases). Sequenced input: naive CD8+ T cells from blood, with Jurkat cell RNA spiked in. Subset here: FACS-sorted CD8+CD4-CCR7+CD45RA+ naive T cells. CDR3 loop: CASETSGETQYF. In DNA form, the CDR3 reads TGTGCCAGCGAGACTTCAGGGGAGACCCAGTACTTC.